This T cell receptor (beta chain) was recovered during a study of blood T cell repertoires in COVID-19. Background on the study: Collection of acute and convalescent COVID-19 samples took place in the United States, Italy and Spain. Sources were T cells, B-cell-depleted T cells, or PBMCs; the material itself was cDNA or gDNA.

Germline-derived CDR1 and CDR2 are KGHSH and LQKENI. The CDR3 sequence is 15 residues long. Between the trimmed V and J ends, which lost 6 bases and 3 bases, there was a span of 17 bases. Original analysis: Reference gene primer amplification yielded estimated nucleated cell counts. Clones were sequenced by immunoSEQ multiplex PCR, and TCRdb holds only the in-frame ones, with some missing. V and J calls plus clone size are reproduced from that table; the DNA served to infer D and trimming. The sample holds some 150,000 clones, about four fifths seen once. Input material: peripheral blood. The rearrangement joins TRBV18 to TRBJ1-1; D perhaps matches TRBD1 (6 bases). This TCR derives from an elderly woman with acute or convalescent COVID-19. CDR3 coding DNA: TGTGCCAGCTCGTATCTGTCAGGGGCGGACACTGAAGCTTTCTTT. It yields the protein CASSYLSGADTEAFF.